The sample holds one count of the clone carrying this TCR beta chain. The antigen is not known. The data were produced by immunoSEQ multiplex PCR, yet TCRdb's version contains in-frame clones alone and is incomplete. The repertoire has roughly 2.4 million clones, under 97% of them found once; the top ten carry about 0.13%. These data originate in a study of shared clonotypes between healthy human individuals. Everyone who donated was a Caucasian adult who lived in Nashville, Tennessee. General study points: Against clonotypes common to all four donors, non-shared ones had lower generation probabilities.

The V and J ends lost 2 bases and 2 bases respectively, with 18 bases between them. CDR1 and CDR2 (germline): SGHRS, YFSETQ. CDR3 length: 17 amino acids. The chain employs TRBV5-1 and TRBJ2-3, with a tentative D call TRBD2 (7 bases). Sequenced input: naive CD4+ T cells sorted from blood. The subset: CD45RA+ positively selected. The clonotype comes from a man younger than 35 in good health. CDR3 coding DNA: TGCGCCAGCAGCTTTAACAGGGAGGGGACCTTCACAGATACGCAGTATTTT. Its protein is CASSFNREGTFTDTQYF.